This note documents a single T cell receptor (beta chain) sequence. Its cognate antigen is unknown. The data derive from a study of T-cell memory formation after mild COVID-19. TCRdb re-analysed the 5' RACE reads in MiXCR, keeping a single row per CDR3 protein. Of roughly 250,000 distinct CDR3 sequences listed, approximately 16% are singletons. Notes on the study in general: Shrinking CD4+ clones were chiefly CM and EM; CD8+ ones were chiefly EMRA. Prior to infection, memory already included some responding clones, suggesting cross-reactive memory joined. Second-wave clones that peaked on day 37 lacked confirmed SARS-CoV-2 specificity.

CDR3 length equals 16 residues. The germline V gene has CDR1 SEHNR and CDR2 FQNEAQ (reference sequence). Trimming left V 5 bases short and J 0 bases short, with 15 bases between. The sample taken for sequencing was PBMCs or a T cell subset sorted from them (not recorded which). This TCR was sampled from a man aged 18 to 29 who had mild COVID-19 (a few samples of this study predate the infection). Cell type and time point are not known. The chain employs TRBV7-9 and TRBJ2-3; TRBD2 might be the D (5 bases). CDR3 sequence reads: CASSPAETSSTDTQYF. The CDR3 coding sequence is TGTGCCAGCAGCCCAGCGGAGACTTCCAGCACAGATACGCAGTATTTT.